Below, 19 T cell receptor beta chains from the same sample are listed, as sequenced in a study of cytomegalovirus exposure and HLA in healthy donors listed by TCRdb under 2017. Receptor libraries were prepared by the immunoSEQ multiplex PCR assay. For the multiplex PCR, a mixture combining 60 forward primers for TCR Vbeta segments and 13 reverse primers for TCR Jbeta segments was used. TCRdb carries this immuneACCESS record with in-frame sequences only. Its versions omit some clonotypes, under half of them owing to an unresolved V gene in the studies checked, with the rest unexplained. Here the sample has approximately 220,000 clones; roughly 84% occur a single time. 0.71% of the sample belongs to the ten largest clones. Sample: PBMCs. These receptors were obtained from a boy aged 2-9 years in good health and CMV-seronegative.

The chain carries TRBV7-2 and TRBJ2-1, with 9 bases lining up with TRBD1. Germline CDR1 and CDR2: SGHTA and FQGNSA. CDR3 length: 15 amino acids. The J segment lost 0 bases and the V segment lost 7 bases, leaving 4 bases of the junction unmatched. This chain's CDR3 is CASNPDRGSYNEQFF. The CDR3 bases are TGTGCCAGCAACCCGGACAGGGGCTCCTACAATGAGCAGTTCTTC.

This clone appeared a single time. The chain has TRBV7-3 and TRBJ2-1; TRBD2 matches 14 bases. J lost 9 bases, V lost 5 bases, and 12 bases had no gene match. CDR1 is SGHTA, CDR2 FQGTGA, per germline. CDR3 length equals 17 residues. CDR3 sequence: CASSPGLAGGFDSEQFF. The CDR3 region has the DNA TGTGCCAGCAGCCCCGGACTAGCGGGGGGTTTTGACAGTGAGCAGTTCTTC. The full variable domain, rest sourced from reference TRBV7-3 and TRBJ2-1, is GAGVSQTPSNKVTEKGKYVELRCDPISGHTALYWYRQSLGQGPEFLIYFQGTGAADDSGLPNDRFFAVRPEGSVSTLKIQRTERGDSAVYLCASSPGLAGGFDSEQFFGPGTRLTVL.

V and J are TRBV2 and TRBJ1-5; 8 nucleotides match TRBD1. CDR1 and CDR2 from the germline V gene are SNHLY and FYNNEI. The length of the CDR3 is 15 residues. The V segment lost 7 bases and the J segment 2 bases; nucleotides outside the gene matches: 7. This CDR3 reads CASTRTGRGNQPQHF. The CDR3 DNA is TGTGCCAGCACCCGGACAGGGAGGGGCAATCAGCCCCAGCATTTT.

The genes are TRBV2 and TRBJ2-7; D is unclear. The V end was cut by 8 bases, the J end by 2 bases, with 7 bases between. CDR1 and CDR2 (germline): SNHLY, FYNNEI. The CDR3 spans 11 residues. The CDR3 loop reads CASSYTYEQYF. The CDR3 nucleotides read TGTGCCAGCTCTTATACCTACGAGCAGTACTTC.

The chain combines TRBV4-2 with TRBJ1-4; D might be TRBD1 (6 bases). Between the trimmed V and J ends, which lost 2 bases and 3 bases, there was a span of 10 bases. This CDR3 is built from 15 residues. Germline lookup yields CDR1 LGHNA and CDR2 YNFKEQ. CDR3 loop: CASSQWGPANEKLFF. Written as DNA, the CDR3 is TGTGCCAGCAGCCAATGGGGGCCAGCTAATGAAAAACTGTTTTTT.

This clone was picked up a small number of times. The rearrangement uses TRBV6-5 and TRBJ1-3; D gene ambiguous. V shed 8 bases and J shed 0 bases, with 14 bases lying between them. This CDR3 spans 15 amino acids. The germline gives CDR1 MNHEY, CDR2 SVGAGI. CDR3: CASQKSRSSGNTIYF. CDR3 DNA: TGTGCCAGCCAGAAGTCCCGGAGCTCTGGAAACACCATATATTTT.

V usage is TRBV14 and J usage is TRBJ1-3; 11 bases match TRBD1. The CDR3 runs 14 residues. V shed 5 bases, J shed 8 bases, and the junction held 5 bases outside the gene matches. Germline-derived CDR1 and CDR2 are SGHDN and FVKESK. The CDR3 DNA sequence: TGTGCCAGCAGCTGGACAGGGGGCATGGACACCATATATTTT. Translated: CASSWTGGMDTIYF.

V gene TRBV11-2 combines with J gene TRBJ2-7, with 7 bases that match TRBD1. This CDR3 has 13 residues. J gave up 5 bases and V 3 bases, and 4 bases lay outside the gene matches. CDR1 SGHAT and CDR2 FQNNGV come from the germline V gene. The CDR3 region is CASSLTGSHEQYF. The CDR3 bases are TGTGCCAGCAGCTTGACAGGGTCCCACGAGCAGTACTTC.

The chain uses TRBV10-3 and TRBJ1-1; possible D gene TRBD1, 5 bases. The germline CDR1 and CDR2 sequences are ENHRY and SYGVKD. Trimming cost V 4 bases and J 1 base, with 7 bases left between them. The CDR3 runs 13 residues. The CDR3 DNA reads TGTGCCATCAGTGGACAGAAGAACACTGAAGCTTTCTTT. The encoded protein is CAISGQKNTEAFF.

The CDR3 DNA reads TGTGCCAGTAGTATTAACAGGGGGGACACTGAAGCTTTCTTT. This translates into CASSINRGDTEAFF. This sequence joins TRBV19 and TRBJ1-1, with 8 bases lining up with TRBD1. CDR1 LNHDA and CDR2 SQIVND come from the germline V gene (reference sequence). The CDR3 consists of 14 residues. The J segment lost 3 bases and the V segment lost 3 bases, leaving 3 bases of the junction unmatched.

This clone has more than one count but fewer than ten. The chain is built from TRBV2 and TRBJ2-7, with D possibly being TRBD1 (6 bases). This CDR3 contains 14 residues. Trimming removed 3 bases at V and 7 bases at J, with 16 bases between. The germline V gene has CDR1 SNHLY and CDR2 FYNNEI. The CDR3 DNA reads TGTGCCAGCAGTGACCGGGACACCCCCTGGGAGCAGTACTTC. It yields the protein CASSDRDTPWEQYF.

Only a few counts were recorded for this clone. CDR3 loop: CASSLVQGEGEKLFF. Here the CDR3 DNA reads TGTGCCAGCAGCTTAGTTCAGGGTGAAGGGGAAAAACTGTTTTTT. The chain carries TRBV7-9 and TRBJ1-4; weak D call: TRBD1 (5 bases). This CDR3 is 15 amino acids long. CDR1 is SEHNR and CDR2 is FQNEAQ in the germline V gene (reference sequence). V lost 1 base to trimming and J lost 8 bases, with 14 bases between them.

This clone was seen a handful of times. The chain recombines TRBV14 with TRBJ2-7, with TRBD1 matching 8 bases. The V segment lost 3 bases and the J segment 6 bases; nucleotides outside the gene matches: 13. CDR3 size: 16 residues. The germline gives CDR1 SGHDN, CDR2 FVKESK. In DNA, the CDR3 is TGTGCCAGCAGCCACTCGGCCGGCAGGGGGCTGTCCGAGCAGTACTTC. Translated: CASSHSAGRGLSEQYF.

The chain recombines TRBV7-2 with TRBJ2-6; the D gene is possibly TRBD2 (5 bases). Germline loops: CDR1 SGHTA, CDR2 FQGNSA. This CDR3 has 14 amino acids. Trimming removed 3 bases at V and 3 bases at J, with 6 bases between. CDR3 sequence (DNA): TGTGCCAGCAGCTTGGGGAGTGGGGCCAACGTCCTGACTTTC. This translates into CASSLGSGANVLTF. Variable domain in full (rest from reference TRBV7-2 and TRBJ2-6): GAGVSQSPSNKVTEKGKDVELRCDPISGHTALYWYRQSLGQGLEFLIYFQGNSAPDKSGLPSDRFSAERTGGSVSTLTIQRTQQEDSAVYLCASSLGSGANVLTFGAGSRLTVL.

The chain combines TRBV30 with TRBJ1-2, with D perhaps matching TRBD1 (5 bases). The germline V and J ends were trimmed by 5 bases and 2 bases, with 18 bases remaining between them. The CDR3 has 15 amino acids. Per the germline V gene, CDR1 is GTSNPN and CDR2 is SVGIG (reference sequence). The CDR3 region has the DNA TGTGCCTGGGAGGGCCAGGGAGGTATAAACTATGGCTACACCTTC. Its protein product is CAWEGQGGINYGYTF.

The V and J genes are TRBV28 and TRBJ1-2, with D perhaps TRBD1 (6 bases). The CDR3 spans 15 residues. Trimming removed 7 bases from V and 0 bases from J, with 15 bases in between. Germline V lookup: CDR1 MDHEN, CDR2 SYDVKM. Here the CDR3 reads CASKWQRGSNYGYTF. CDR3 coding DNA: TGTGCCAGCAAATGGCAGAGGGGGTCTAACTATGGCTACACCTTC.

The V and J genes are TRBV5-1 and TRBJ2-1; 13 bases are a match to TRBD2. CDR1 and CDR2 from the germline V gene are SGHRS and YFSETQ. CDR3 size: 17 residues. V lost 4 bases to trimming and J lost 5 bases; unmatched junction nucleotides: 9. The CDR3 DNA reads TGCGCCAGCAGCACGACTAGCGGGGGGATCGGCGACAATGAGCAGTTCTTC. The encoded protein is CASSTTSGGIGDNEQFF.

This chain uses TRBV5-4 with TRBJ2-1, with 8 bases lining up with TRBD1. The germline V gene has CDR1 SGHNT and CDR2 YYREEE (reference sequence). This CDR3 comprises 15 residues. Losses at the gene ends were 3 bases for V and 3 bases for J; bases not matched to a gene: 5. The CDR3 protein is CASSSGQGNYNEQFF. Written as DNA, the CDR3 is TGTGCCAGCAGCTCCGGACAGGGAAACTACAATGAGCAGTTCTTC. The full variable domain, completed using reference TRBV5-4 and TRBJ2-1, is ETGVTQSPTHLIKTRGQQVTLRCSSQSGHNTVSWYQQALGQGPQFIFQYYREEENGRGNFPPRFSGLQFPNYSSELNVNALELDDSALYLCASSSGQGNYNEQFFGPGTRLTVL.

The chain carries TRBV19 and TRBJ1-2, with TRBD1 identical over 8 bases. Germline CDR1 LNHDA, CDR2 SQIVND (reference sequence). V was clipped by 5 bases and J by 7 bases; unmatched bases: 9. The CDR3 spans 14 residues. The CDR3 spells CASSSSAGGFGYTF. CDR3 DNA sequence: TGTGCCAGTAGTTCCTCCGCAGGGGGCTTTGGCTACACCTTC.